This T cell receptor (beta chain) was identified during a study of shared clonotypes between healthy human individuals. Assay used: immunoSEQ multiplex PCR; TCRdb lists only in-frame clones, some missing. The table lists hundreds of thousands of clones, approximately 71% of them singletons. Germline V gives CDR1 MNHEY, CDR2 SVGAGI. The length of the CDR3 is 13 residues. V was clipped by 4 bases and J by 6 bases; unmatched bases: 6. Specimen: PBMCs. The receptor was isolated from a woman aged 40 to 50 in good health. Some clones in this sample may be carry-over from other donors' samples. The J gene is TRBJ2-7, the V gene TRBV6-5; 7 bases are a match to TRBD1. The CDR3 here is CASSSIEGAEQYF. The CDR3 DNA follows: TGTGCCAGCAGTTCCATCGAGGGGGCCGAGCAGTACTTC.